This T cell receptor (beta chain) derives from a study of blood T cell repertoires in COVID-19. About the research overall: Nucleic acid was either cDNA or gDNA, and it came from T cells, B-cell-depleted T cells, or PBMCs.

Some clones are missing from TCRdb's copy, which holds only in-frame ones; the method was immunoSEQ multiplex PCR. The profile shows about 210,000 clones, approximately 80% of them singletons. Germline loops: CDR1 LNHNV, CDR2 YYDKDF (reference sequence). CDR3 length equals 13 residues. Trimming shortened V by 0 bases and J by 6 bases, and 9 bases separated the two germline ends. V and J are TRBV15 and TRBJ2-7; D is possibly TRBD1 (5 bases). The sequence derives from a human donor in a cohort sampled during active COVID-19. Sequences were obtained from peripheral blood. CDR3 sequence (DNA): TGTGCCACCAGCAGAGAAGGGGTAGGCGAGCAGTACTTC. Translated: CATSREGVGEQYF.